This entry describes one T cell receptor beta chain. Its antigen is unknown. The sample originates from a study of Graves' ophthalmopathy and Graves' hyperthyroidism. Findings and limits, study-wide: Blood also harbored most expanded thyroid clonotypes above 0.001 frequency.

Germline values: CDR1 MGHDK, CDR2 SYGVNS. With 8 bases removed from V and 6 bases from J, the gap between germline ends came to 16 bases. CDR3 size: 13 residues. Diagnostic conclusions were grounded in clinical symptoms, serum thyroxine, TRAb, thyroid ultrasound and orbital computed tomography. RNA served as the template for amplifying TCR beta CDR3 regions. The first round was an RT-PCR with HTBI primers, and the second round was a multiplex PCR. TCRdb reprocessed the multiplex PCR reads with MiXCR, giving one entry per CDR3 protein. The table lists about 740,000 distinct CDR3 sequences, around 40% of them singletons.

The clonotype was recovered from an adult man with Graves' ophthalmopathy. Material: peripheral blood. V usage is TRBV25-1 and J usage is TRBJ1-2, with D perhaps TRBD1 (6 bases). CDR3 region: CASQRGGLDGYTF. The CDR3 region has the DNA TGTGCCAGCCAGAGGGGGGGGCTCGATGGCTACACCTTC.